The clone carrying this TCR beta chain showed up just once. Libraries were prepared by immunoSEQ multiplex PCR; TCRdb keeps only in-frame clonotypes and omits some of them. The table lists 94,000 or so clones, 80% to 90% of them singletons. The data stem from a study of T cell responses to AZD1222 COVID-19 vaccine. This CDR3 is built from 15 residues. The germline V gene encodes CDR1 LNHDA and CDR2 SQIVND (reference sequence). V lost 5 bases to trimming and J lost 1 base, with 14 bases between them. Specimen: peripheral blood, collected on day 0 of AZD1222 vaccination. The receptor comes from an adult in good health. The gene calls are TRBV19 and TRBJ1-1, with a possible D match to TRBD1 (5 bases). The CDR3 DNA is TGTGCCAGTAGTCCGCAGGGACGGAGGAACACTGAAGCTTTCTTT. This encodes CASSPQGRRNTEAFF.